A selection of T cell receptor beta chains follows, all from one sample in a study of blood T cell repertoires in COVID-19. The assay was immunoSEQ multiplex PCR, and TCRdb's table has in-frame clones only and misses some. The repertoire holds roughly 200,000 clones, with around nine tenths as singletons. The specimen was peripheral blood. The receptors originated from a man in his fifties or sixties who had recovered from COVID-19. Both conserved end residues are part of each CDR3. The D gene is left open where the match is weak. Where a row states a size, it is once, few, many or the class of an expanded clone; other rows omit it.

D gene	J gene	clone size	V gene	CDR3 DNA	CDR3 protein
-	TRBJ1-1	-	TRBV5-6	TGTGCCAGCAGCTCAACTAACTTGGGAGGGGGGAACACTGAAGCTTTCTTT	CASSSTNLGGGNTEAFF
-	TRBJ1-2	-	TRBV24-1	TGTGCCACCAGTGACCCATACAGGGATCAAGGCTACACCTTC	CATSDPYRDQGYTF
-	TRBJ2-7	-	TRBV6-5	TGTGCCAGCAGGCCCAGCGGGCCTAGCTCCTACGAGCAGTACTTC	CASRPSGPSSYEQYF
TRBD2	TRBJ2-3	once	TRBV9	TGTGCCAGCAGCGTAGGGACTAGCGGGGCCCAAGATACGCAGTATTTT	CASSVGTSGAQDTQYF
TRBD1	TRBJ2-1	-	TRBV24-1	TGTGCCACCAGTGATTTGCGGGACAGGGGGCTAGGAAATGAGCAGTTCTTC	CATSDLRDRGLGNEQFF
-	TRBJ2-2	-	TRBV7-9	TGTGCCAGCAGCTTATTGGGGAGCAACACCGGGGAGCTGTTTTTT	CASSLLGSNTGELFF
-	TRBJ2-7	-	TRBV27	TGTGCCAGCAGTTTATCCTTCCCCCCCTACGAGCAGTACTTC	CASSLSFPPYEQYF
TRBD1	TRBJ1-2	-	TRBV3-1/TRBV3-2	TGTGCCAGCAGCCAGGATAAAACAGGGGAGTATGGCTACACCTTC	CASSQDKTGEYGYTF
-	TRBJ2-1	-	TRBV21-1	TGTGCCAGAGTAAGAGTCCCAGGGGGTGAGGATGAGCAGTTCTTC	CARVRVPGGEDEQFF
TRBD2	TRBJ2-7	-	TRBV10-1	TGCGCCAGCAGTGACCCTAGCGGGAGAAGGCACGAGCAGTACTTC	CASSDPSGRRHEQYF
-	TRBJ1-3	-	TRBV19	TGTGCCAGTAGGTCGTGGAGGGGCGTAAACACCATATATTTT	CASRSWRGVNTIYF
-	TRBJ1-3	-	TRBV5-4	TGTGCCAGCAGCTTGGCAGGCGGAAACACCATATATTTT	CASSLAGGNTIYF
-	TRBJ2-3	-	TRBV7-2	TGTGCCAGCAGCTTACAAATGAGATCAGATACGCAGTATTTT	CASSLQMRSDTQYF
TRBD2	TRBJ2-7	-	TRBV5-1	TGCGCCAGCAGCCCGCGCCTCCGCGGGGGAAGATCCTCCTACGAGCAGTACTTC	CASSPRLRGGRSSYEQYF
TRBD1	TRBJ2-7	-	TRBV20-1	TGCAGTGCTAGTGTCCCGGGACAGGGTCGCTACGAGCAGTACTTC	CSASVPGQGRYEQYF
TRBD1	TRBJ2-7	-	TRBV5-5	TGTGCCAGCAGCTTTACCGGGACAGGGATGTACGAGCAGTACTTC	CASSFTGTGMYEQYF
TRBD2	TRBJ2-1	-	TRBV3-1/TRBV3-2	TGTGCCAGCAGCCGCGTACTAGCGGGAGGCAATGAGCAGTTCTTC	CASSRVLAGGNEQFF
TRBD1	TRBJ2-5	-	TRBV5-6	TGTGCCAGCAGCTTCGGCGGACAGGGGGGAGAGACCCAGTACTTC	CASSFGGQGGETQYF
-	TRBJ1-4	-	TRBV30	TGTGCCTGGAGTGGGGCGGGGGAAAAACTGTTTTTT	CAWSGAGEKLFF
-	TRBJ2-7	-	TRBV6-1	TGTGCCAGCAGTGAACAGCCGGGATTATCCTACGAGCAGTACTTC	CASSEQPGLSYEQYF
TRBD1	TRBJ2-7	-	TRBV2	TGTGCCAGCAGAGTGACAGGGGCGTTAACCTACGAGCAGTACTTC	CASRVTGALTYEQYF
TRBD2	TRBJ2-1	-	TRBV28	TGTGCCACCTTCCCCGGGAGGGTGGACAATGAGCAGTTCTTC	CATFPGRVDNEQFF
-	TRBJ2-5	-	TRBV10-1	TGCGCCAGCAGGCCCCACCTGGGAGCGGCGAGGTTTCAAGAGACCCAGTACTTC	CASRPHLGAARFQETQYF
-	TRBJ1-3	-	TRBV27	TGTGCCAGCAGTTTATCCGGAGACAGTGGAAACACCATATATTTT	CASSLSGDSGNTIYF
-	TRBJ2-1	-	TRBV7-9	TGTGCCAGCAGCCCTCCTCCGCCAGCGCGGCATTGGTTCTTC	CASSPPPPARHWFF
-	TRBJ1-1	-	TRBV2	TGTGCCAGCAGTGACGGGCAGGGGAACACTGAAGCTTTCTTT	CASSDGQGNTEAFF
TRBD1	TRBJ1-2	-	TRBV9	TGTGCCAGCAGCACTCTGGGGAGTACAGGGGTTGGCTACACCTTC	CASSTLGSTGVGYTF
-	TRBJ1-1	-	TRBV6-1	TGTGCCAGCAGTGAGGGGGCCGCCCCCGCGGAAGCTTTCTTT	CASSEGAAPAEAFF
-	TRBJ1-2	-	TRBV28	TGTGCCAGCAGTTTGGCGGGAGTCTATGGCTACACCTTC	CASSLAGVYGYTF
-	TRBJ2-7	once	TRBV11-2	TGTGCCAGCGCAGGCTTCTCCTACGAGCAGTACTTC	CASAGFSYEQYF
TRBD2	TRBJ2-5	-	TRBV4-2	TGTGCCAGCAGCCAAGATGGAGGGACTAGCGGGTGGGAGACCCAGTACTTC	CASSQDGGTSGWETQYF
-	TRBJ2-7	-	TRBV7-2	TGTGCCAGCAGCTCCGGGACTTCCTCAGGCTCCTACGAGCAGTACTTC	CASSSGTSSGSYEQYF
-	TRBJ2-1	-	TRBV30	TGTGCCTGGAGCGCAATCAGTTACAATGAGCAGTTCTTC	CAWSAISYNEQFF
TRBD2	TRBJ2-7	-	TRBV24-1	TGTGCCACCAGTGACCCGGGGGGTAGGGGTGACGAGCAGTACTTC	CATSDPGGRGDEQYF
-	TRBJ1-4	-	TRBV6-6	TGTGCCAGCAGTTACGCTACAACTAATGAAAAACTGTTTTTT	CASSYATTNEKLFF
-	TRBJ1-2	-	TRBV30	TGTGCCTGGAGAGTCCCCTCAGTCGACTATGGCTACACCTTC	CAWRVPSVDYGYTF
TRBD1	TRBJ2-5	-	TRBV18	TGTGCCAGCTCACCCCCGACAGGGGCGAAAAAGACCCAGTACTTC	CASSPPTGAKKTQYF
-	TRBJ2-1	-	TRBV6-5	TGTGCCAGCAGCCGACAAAGTGAGCAGTTCTTC	CASSRQSEQFF
TRBD1	TRBJ2-1	few	TRBV6-5	TGTGCCATCATCTCACAGGGGCGTCCCTACAATGAGCAGTTCTTC	CAIISQGRPYNEQFF
TRBD2	TRBJ2-3	-	TRBV7-6	TGTGCCAGCAGCTTAGCAGCGGGGGGGGGAGATACGCAGTATTTT	CASSLAAGGGDTQYF
TRBD1	TRBJ2-2	few	TRBV19	TGTGCCAGTAGTACCCCCGGGACAGGGAACACCGGGGAGCTGTTTTTT	CASSTPGTGNTGELFF